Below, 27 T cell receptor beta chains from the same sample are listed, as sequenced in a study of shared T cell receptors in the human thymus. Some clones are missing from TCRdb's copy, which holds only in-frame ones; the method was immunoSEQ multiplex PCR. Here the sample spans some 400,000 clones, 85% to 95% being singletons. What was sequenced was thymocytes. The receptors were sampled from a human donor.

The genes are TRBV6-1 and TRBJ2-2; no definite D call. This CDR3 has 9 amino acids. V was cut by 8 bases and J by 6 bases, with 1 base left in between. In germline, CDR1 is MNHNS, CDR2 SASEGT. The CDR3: CASSGELFF. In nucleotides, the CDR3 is TGTGCCAGCTCCGGGGAGCTGTTTTTT.

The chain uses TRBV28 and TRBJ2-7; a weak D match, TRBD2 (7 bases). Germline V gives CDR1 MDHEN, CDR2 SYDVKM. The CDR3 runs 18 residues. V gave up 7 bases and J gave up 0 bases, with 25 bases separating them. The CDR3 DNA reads TGTGCCAGCACCCGCAGAGGGGGGGACGGTATTTTCTCCTACGAGCAGTACTTC. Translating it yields CASTRRGGDGIFSYEQYF.

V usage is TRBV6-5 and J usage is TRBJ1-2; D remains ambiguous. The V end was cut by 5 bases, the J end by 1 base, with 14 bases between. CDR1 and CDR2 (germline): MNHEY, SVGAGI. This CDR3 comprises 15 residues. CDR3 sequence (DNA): TGTGCCAGCAGTGCCACAAGGAAGATTAACTATGGCTACACCTTC. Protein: CASSATRKINYGYTF.

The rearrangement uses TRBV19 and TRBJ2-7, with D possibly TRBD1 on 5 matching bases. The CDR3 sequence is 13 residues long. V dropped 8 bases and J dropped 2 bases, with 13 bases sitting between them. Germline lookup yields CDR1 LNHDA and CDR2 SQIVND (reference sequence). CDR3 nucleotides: TGTGCCAGTGGATTCGGACAACCCTACGAGCAGTACTTC. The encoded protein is CASGFGQPYEQYF.

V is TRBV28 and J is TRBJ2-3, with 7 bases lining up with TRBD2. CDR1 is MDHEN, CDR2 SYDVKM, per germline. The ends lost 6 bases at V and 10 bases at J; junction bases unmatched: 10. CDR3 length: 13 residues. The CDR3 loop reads CASSFRGGISQYF. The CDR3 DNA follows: TGTGCCAGCAGCTTCCGGGGAGGGATATCGCAGTATTTT.

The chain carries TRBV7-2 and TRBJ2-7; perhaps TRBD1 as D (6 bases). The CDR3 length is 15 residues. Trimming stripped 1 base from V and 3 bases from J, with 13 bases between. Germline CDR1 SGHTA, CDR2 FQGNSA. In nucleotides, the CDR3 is TGTGCCAGCAGCTTAGTCGGAGTCAGGGGCTACGAGCAGTACTTC. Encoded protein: CASSLVGVRGYEQYF.

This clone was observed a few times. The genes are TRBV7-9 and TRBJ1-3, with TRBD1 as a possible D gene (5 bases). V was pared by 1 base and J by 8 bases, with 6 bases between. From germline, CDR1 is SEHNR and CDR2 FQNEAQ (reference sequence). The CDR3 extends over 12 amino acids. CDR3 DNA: TGTGCCAGCAGCTTAGGGGGGGACACCATATATTTT. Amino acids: CASSLGGDTIYF. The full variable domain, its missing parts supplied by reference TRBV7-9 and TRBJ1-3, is DTGVSQNPRHKITKRGQNVTFRCDPISEHNRLYWYRQTLGQGPEFLTYFQNEAQLEKSRLLSDRFSAERPKGSFSTLEIQRTEQGDSAMYLCASSLGGDTIYFGEGSWLTVV.

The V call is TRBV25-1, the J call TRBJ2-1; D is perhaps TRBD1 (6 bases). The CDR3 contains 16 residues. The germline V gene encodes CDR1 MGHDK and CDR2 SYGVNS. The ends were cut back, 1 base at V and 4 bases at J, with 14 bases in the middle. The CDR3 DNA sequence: TGTGCCAGCAGTGAATTAAACAGGGCCCTATACAATGAGCAGTTCTTC. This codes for CASSELNRALYNEQFF.

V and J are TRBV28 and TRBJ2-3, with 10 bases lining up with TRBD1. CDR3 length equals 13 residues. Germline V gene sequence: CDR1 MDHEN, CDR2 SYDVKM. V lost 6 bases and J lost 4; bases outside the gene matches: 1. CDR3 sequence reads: CASRGQGPDTQYF. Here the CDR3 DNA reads TGTGCCAGCAGGGGACAGGGGCCAGATACGCAGTATTTT.

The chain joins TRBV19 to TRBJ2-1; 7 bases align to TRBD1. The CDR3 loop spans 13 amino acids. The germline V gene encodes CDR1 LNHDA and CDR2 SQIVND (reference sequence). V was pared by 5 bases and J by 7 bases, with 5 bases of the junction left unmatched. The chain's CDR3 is CASSLQGQNEQFF. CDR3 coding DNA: TGTGCCAGTAGTCTACAGGGGCAGAATGAGCAGTTCTTC.

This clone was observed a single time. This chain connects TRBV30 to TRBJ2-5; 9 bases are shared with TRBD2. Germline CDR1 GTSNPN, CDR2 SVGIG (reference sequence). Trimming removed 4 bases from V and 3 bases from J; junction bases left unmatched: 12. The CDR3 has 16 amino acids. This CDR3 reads CAWTDIAGVGEETQYF. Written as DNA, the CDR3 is TGTGCCTGGACAGATATAGCGGGAGTGGGAGAAGAGACCCAGTACTTC.

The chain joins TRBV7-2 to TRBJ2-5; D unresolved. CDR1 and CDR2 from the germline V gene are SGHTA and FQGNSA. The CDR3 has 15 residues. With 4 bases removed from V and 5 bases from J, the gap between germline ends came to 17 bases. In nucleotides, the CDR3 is TGTGCCAGCAGCTCGGTACTGGGTAGTCGGGAGACCCAGTACTTC. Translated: CASSSVLGSRETQYF. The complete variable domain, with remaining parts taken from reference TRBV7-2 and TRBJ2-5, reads GAGVSQSPSNKVTEKGKDVELRCDPISGHTALYWYRQSLGQGLEFLIYFQGNSAPDKSGLPSDRFSAERTGGSVSTLTIQRTQQEDSAVYLCASSSVLGSRETQYFGPGTRLLVL.

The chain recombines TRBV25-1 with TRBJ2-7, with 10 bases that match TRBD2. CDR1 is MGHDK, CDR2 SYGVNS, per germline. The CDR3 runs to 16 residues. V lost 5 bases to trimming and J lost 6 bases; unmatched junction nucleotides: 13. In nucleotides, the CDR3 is TGTGCCAGCAGTTCCCTGGGGCTAGCGGGAGTCGGCGAGCAGTACTTC. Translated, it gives CASSSLGLAGVGEQYF.

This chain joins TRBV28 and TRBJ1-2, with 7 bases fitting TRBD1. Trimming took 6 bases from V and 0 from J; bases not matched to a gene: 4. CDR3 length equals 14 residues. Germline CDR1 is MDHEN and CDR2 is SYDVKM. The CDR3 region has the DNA TGTGCCAGCAGCCAGGGGGGGGCTAACTATGGCTACACCTTC. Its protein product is CASSQGGANYGYTF.

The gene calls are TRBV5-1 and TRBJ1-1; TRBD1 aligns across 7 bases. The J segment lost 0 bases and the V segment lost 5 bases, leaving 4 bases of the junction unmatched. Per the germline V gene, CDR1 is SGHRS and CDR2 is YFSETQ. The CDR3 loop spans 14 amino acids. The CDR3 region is CASRTDRVNTEAFF. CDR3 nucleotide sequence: TGCGCCAGCAGGACCGACAGGGTGAACACTGAAGCTTTCTTT. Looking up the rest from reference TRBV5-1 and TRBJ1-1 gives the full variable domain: KAGVTQTPRYLIKTRGQQVTLSCSPISGHRSVSWYQQTPGQGLQFLFEYFSETQRNKGNFPGRFSGRQFSNSRSEMNVSTLELGDSALYLCASRTDRVNTEAFFGQGTRLTVV.

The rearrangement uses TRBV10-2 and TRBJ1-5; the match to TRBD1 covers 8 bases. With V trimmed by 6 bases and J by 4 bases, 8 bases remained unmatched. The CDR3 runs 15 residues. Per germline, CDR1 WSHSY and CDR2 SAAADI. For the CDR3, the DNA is TGCGCCAGCAGATCCCGGGACAGGACTAATCAGCCCCAGCATTTT. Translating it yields CASRSRDRTNQPQHF.

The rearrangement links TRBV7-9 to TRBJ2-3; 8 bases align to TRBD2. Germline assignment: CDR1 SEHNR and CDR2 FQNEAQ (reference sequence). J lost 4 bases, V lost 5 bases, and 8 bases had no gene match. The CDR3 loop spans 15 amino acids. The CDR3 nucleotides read TGTGCCAGCAGCCCCGGGACTAGATTGCCAGATACGCAGTATTTT. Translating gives CASSPGTRLPDTQYF.

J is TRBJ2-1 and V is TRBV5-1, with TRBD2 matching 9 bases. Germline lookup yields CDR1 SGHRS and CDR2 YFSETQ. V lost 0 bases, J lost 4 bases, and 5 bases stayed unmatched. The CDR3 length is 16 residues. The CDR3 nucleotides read TGCGCCAGCAGCTTGGGGGCTAGCGGGGAGTACAATGAGCAGTTCTTC. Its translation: CASSLGASGEYNEQFF.

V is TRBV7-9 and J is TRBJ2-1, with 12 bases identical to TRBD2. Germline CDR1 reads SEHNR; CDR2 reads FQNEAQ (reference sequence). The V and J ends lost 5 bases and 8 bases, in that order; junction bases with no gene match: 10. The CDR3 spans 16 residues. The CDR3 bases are TGTGCCAGCAGCCGGAATTTGGGACTAGCGGGCGATGAGCAGTTCTTC. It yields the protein CASSRNLGLAGDEQFF.

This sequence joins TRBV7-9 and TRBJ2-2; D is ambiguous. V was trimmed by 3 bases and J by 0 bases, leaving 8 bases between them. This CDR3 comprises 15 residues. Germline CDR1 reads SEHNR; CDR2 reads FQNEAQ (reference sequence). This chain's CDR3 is CASSFRTSNTGELFF. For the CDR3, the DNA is TGTGCCAGCAGCTTCAGGACCTCGAACACCGGGGAGCTGTTTTTT.

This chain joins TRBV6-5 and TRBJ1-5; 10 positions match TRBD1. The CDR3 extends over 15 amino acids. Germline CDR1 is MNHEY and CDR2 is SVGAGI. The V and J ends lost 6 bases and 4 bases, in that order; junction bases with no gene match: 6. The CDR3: CASRYRQGANQPQHF. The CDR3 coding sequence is TGTGCCAGCAGATACAGACAGGGGGCGAATCAGCCCCAGCATTTT.

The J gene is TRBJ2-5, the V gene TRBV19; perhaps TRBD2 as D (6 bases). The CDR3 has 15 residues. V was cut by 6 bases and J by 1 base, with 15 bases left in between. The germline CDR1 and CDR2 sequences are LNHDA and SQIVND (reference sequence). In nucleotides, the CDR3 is TGTGCCAGTAGCCGCCGGAGGGGAGCCCAAGAGACCCAGTACTTC. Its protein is CASSRRRGAQETQYF.

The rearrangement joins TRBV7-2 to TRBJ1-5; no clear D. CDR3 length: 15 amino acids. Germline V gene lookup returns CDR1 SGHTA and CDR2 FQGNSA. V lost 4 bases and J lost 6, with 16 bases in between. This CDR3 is CASSSHMTVAQPQHF. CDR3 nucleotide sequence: TGTGCCAGCAGCTCCCACATGACGGTAGCTCAGCCCCAGCATTTT.

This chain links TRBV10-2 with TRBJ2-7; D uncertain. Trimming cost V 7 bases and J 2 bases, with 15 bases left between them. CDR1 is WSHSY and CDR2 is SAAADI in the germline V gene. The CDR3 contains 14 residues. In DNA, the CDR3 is TGCGCCAGCACCATGGGCCGACACGCCTACGAGCAGTACTTC. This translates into CASTMGRHAYEQYF.

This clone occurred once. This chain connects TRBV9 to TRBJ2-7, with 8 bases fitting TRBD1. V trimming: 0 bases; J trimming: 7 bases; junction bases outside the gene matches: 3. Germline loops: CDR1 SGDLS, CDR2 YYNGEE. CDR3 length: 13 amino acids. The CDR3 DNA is TGTGCCAGCAGCGTAGGACAGGGGAAGGAGCAGTACTTC. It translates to CASSVGQGKEQYF.

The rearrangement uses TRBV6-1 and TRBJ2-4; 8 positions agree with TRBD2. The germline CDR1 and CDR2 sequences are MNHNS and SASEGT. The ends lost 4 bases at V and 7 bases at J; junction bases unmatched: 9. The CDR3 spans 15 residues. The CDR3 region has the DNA TGTGCCAGCAGTGGGGTCGCGGGAGGTTGGAACATTCAGTACTTC. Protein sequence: CASSGVAGGWNIQYF.

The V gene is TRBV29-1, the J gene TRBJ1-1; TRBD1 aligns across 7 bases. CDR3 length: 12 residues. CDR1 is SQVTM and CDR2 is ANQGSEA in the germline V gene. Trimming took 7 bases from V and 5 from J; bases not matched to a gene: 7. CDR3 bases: TGCAGCGACAGACAGGGTTGGACTGAAGCTTTCTTT. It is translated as CSDRQGWTEAFF.